These 29 T cell receptor beta chains were sequenced from one sample in a study of blood T cell repertoires in COVID-19. Produced via immunoSEQ multiplex PCR; TCRdb's table is partial and in-frame only. This repertoire shows about 120,000 clones, around nine tenths found once; its top ten account for roughly 2.2%. Sequencing input: peripheral blood. Receptors originate from a woman between 50 and 59 years old with acute or convalescent COVID-19.

This sequence joins TRBV10-3 and TRBJ1-2; D is ambiguous. The CDR3 runs 12 residues. Germline CDR1 and CDR2: ENHRY and SYGVKD. Trimming stripped 3 bases from V and 4 bases from J, with 6 bases between. The CDR3 protein is CAISDEFYGYTF. The CDR3 coding sequence is TGTGCCATCAGTGATGAGTTCTATGGCTACACCTTC.

The rearrangement uses TRBV5-4 and TRBJ1-1; 7 bases fit TRBD1. CDR3 length: 14 residues. Germline values: CDR1 SGHNT, CDR2 YYREEE (reference sequence). Losses at the gene ends were 1 base for V and 4 bases for J; bases not matched to a gene: 4. The CDR3 sequence: CASSLSSGGTEAFF. Written as DNA, the CDR3 is TGTGCCAGCAGCTTGAGTTCAGGGGGCACTGAAGCTTTCTTT.

The V and J genes are TRBV7-2 and TRBJ1-1; D unclear. The CDR3 runs to 12 residues. V was shortened by 5 bases and J by 7 bases, with 11 bases between the two germline ends. Per the germline V gene, CDR1 is SGHTA and CDR2 is FQGNSA. CDR3 DNA sequence: TGTGCCAGCAGCCTCAACAGCTTTGAAGCTTTCTTT. This encodes CASSLNSFEAFF.

The CDR3 protein is CASSLISNSPLHF. For the CDR3, the DNA is TGTGCCAGCAGCTTAATTAGCAATTCACCCCTCCACTTT. V usage is TRBV7-3 and J usage is TRBJ1-6; no firm D call. Trimming shortened V by 1 base and J by 7 bases, and 5 bases separated the two germline ends. Germline loops: CDR1 SGHTA, CDR2 FQGTGA. The CDR3 has 13 amino acids.

This chain's CDR3 is CASSLGAVANRGQYF. The CDR3 bases are TGTGCCAGCAGCTTAGGTGCGGTCGCGAACCGGGGGCAGTATTTT. The chain carries TRBV7-8 and TRBJ2-3, with D perhaps TRBD2 (5 bases). The V end lost 1 base, the J end lost 11 bases, and 19 bases lay between the germline ends. This CDR3 region has 15 residues. CDR1 is SGHVS and CDR2 is FQNEAQ in the germline V gene.

This clone was found once. This specimen includes other DNA sequences encoding the same CDR3. The rearrangement joins TRBV19 to TRBJ1-5, with a possible D match to TRBD1 (6 bases). Trimming pared 1 base from V and 6 bases from J, leaving 10 bases between. CDR3 length equals 14 residues. Germline V gene lookup returns CDR1 LNHDA and CDR2 SQIVND (reference sequence). The CDR3 region has the DNA TGTGCCAGTAGTATAGGCGGGGGCGGTCAGCCCCAGCATTTT. It specifies CASSIGGGGQPQHF. The complete variable domain, with remaining parts taken from reference TRBV19 and TRBJ1-5, reads DGGITQSPKYLFRKEGQNVTLSCEQNLNHDAMYWYRQDPGQGLRLIYYSQIVNDFQKGDIAEGYSVSREKKESFPLTVTSAQKNPTAFYLCASSIGGGGQPQHFGDGTRLSIL.

The chain recombines TRBV24-1 with TRBJ1-2, with D possibly matching TRBD1 (6 bases). The CDR3 length is 13 residues. Between the trimmed V and J ends, which lost 5 bases and 5 bases, there was a span of 11 bases. Per the germline V gene, CDR1 is KGHDR and CDR2 is SFDVKD. Here the CDR3 DNA reads TGTGCCACCAGTGTTGGGCAGGGGTATGGCTACACCTTC. It is translated as CATSVGQGYGYTF.

The chain couples TRBV20-1 to TRBJ1-5, with D possibly TRBD1 on 5 matching bases. The V gene lost 6 bases and the J gene lost 5 bases, with 17 bases spanning the gap. The germline V gene encodes CDR1 DFQATT and CDR2 SNEGSKA (reference sequence). The CDR3 length is 14 residues. CDR3 loop: CSASGGGSHQPQHF. Here the CDR3 DNA reads TGCAGTGCCAGTGGCGGGGGTTCGCATCAGCCCCAGCATTTT.

The chain uses TRBV12-3 or TRBV12-4 and TRBJ2-1, with no clear D. Between the trimmed V and J ends, which lost 6 bases and 9 bases, there was a span of 9 bases. The CDR3 consists of 11 residues. CDR3 DNA sequence: TGTGCCAGCAGCCGATCCAGTGAGCAGTTCTTC. Translation: CASSRSSEQFF.

The rearrangement uses TRBV2 and TRBJ2-7; weak D call: TRBD1 (5 bases). Germline assignment: CDR1 SNHLY and CDR2 FYNNEI. Trimming removed 2 bases at V and 1 base at J, with 9 bases between. This CDR3 has 14 residues. CDR3 nucleotides: TGTGCCAGCAGTGAATTAGGGGAATCCTACGAGCAGTACTTC. This codes for CASSELGESYEQYF.

The chain recombines TRBV5-6 with TRBJ1-1; TRBD1 is a possible D gene (6 bases). CDR1 and CDR2 (germline): SGHDT, YYEEEE. V was clipped by 2 bases and J by 8 bases, with 13 bases between them. CDR3 length: 13 amino acids. The CDR3 nucleotides read TGTGCCAGCAGCTTTGGGACACTGTTCGAAGCTTTCTTT. Protein product: CASSFGTLFEAFF.

The V and J genes are TRBV24-1 and TRBJ2-5; 8 bases are a match to TRBD1. Trimming took 3 bases from V and 9 from J; bases not matched to a gene: 11. The germline V gene has CDR1 KGHDR and CDR2 SFDVKD. This CDR3 region has 15 residues. CDR3 protein: CATSDTGTGRRPQYF. The CDR3 DNA reads as TGTGCCACCAGTGATACTGGGACAGGTAGGAGGCCCCAGTACTTC.

The chain couples TRBV3-1 (or the pseudogene TRBV3-2) to TRBJ2-3; 7 nucleotides match TRBD1. Germline V gene sequence: CDR1 LGHDT, CDR2 YNNKEL (reference sequence). V was clipped by 0 bases and J by 6 bases; unmatched bases: 3. The CDR3 runs 14 residues. Here the CDR3 reads CASSQDGTDDTQYF. DNA of the CDR3: TGTGCCAGCAGCCAAGATGGGACAGACGATACGCAGTATTTT.

The genes are TRBV20-1 and TRBJ1-2; tentative D call: TRBD1 (5 bases). This CDR3 spans 11 amino acids. Germline V lookup: CDR1 DFQATT, CDR2 SNEGSKA (reference sequence). The V end lost 6 bases, the J end lost 5 bases, and 10 bases lay between the germline ends. The CDR3 nucleotides read TGCAGTGCCCCATCAGGGTATGGCTACACCTTC. Protein sequence: CSAPSGYGYTF.

This clone was detected a few times. The chain carries TRBV13 and TRBJ2-5; perhaps TRBD2 as D (6 bases). Trimming pared 5 bases from V and 4 bases from J, leaving 17 bases between. The germline gives CDR1 PRHDT, CDR2 FYEKMQ (reference sequence). The CDR3 loop spans 15 amino acids. CDR3 amino acids: CASSLYRFGGETQYF. Written as DNA, the CDR3 is TGTGCCAGCAGCCTATACCGCTTCGGGGGAGAGACCCAGTACTTC.

The chain employs TRBV15 and TRBJ1-1; D is unresolved. Per germline, CDR1 LNHNV and CDR2 YYDKDF (reference sequence). V dropped 3 bases and J dropped 1 base, with 12 bases sitting between them. The CDR3 has 15 amino acids. In DNA, the CDR3 is TGTGCCACCAGCAGCCCCGAAGACAAGAACACTGAAGCTTTCTTT. It encodes CATSSPEDKNTEAFF.

This clone was detected once. The chain combines TRBV7-9 with TRBJ1-6, with a possible D match to TRBD1 (6 bases). The germline V gene encodes CDR1 SEHNR and CDR2 FQNEAQ (reference sequence). This CDR3 is 17 amino acids long. V shed 5 bases and J shed 5 bases, with 19 bases lying between them. The CDR3 spells CASSRSRITGNNSPLHF. CDR3 coding DNA: TGTGCCAGCAGCCGATCACGAATAACAGGGAATAATTCACCCCTCCACTTT.

J is TRBJ2-5 and V is TRBV19; D possibly corresponds to TRBD1 (5 bases). The germline CDR1 and CDR2 sequences are LNHDA and SQIVND (reference sequence). CDR3 length: 13 amino acids. V was pared by 3 bases and J by 5 bases, with 10 bases between. The CDR3 coding sequence is TGTGCCAGTAGTATCCCCAGGGATGAGACCCAGTACTTC. Its protein product is CASSIPRDETQYF.

The genes are TRBV24-1 and TRBJ1-1, with D hard to call. The germline V gene has CDR1 KGHDR and CDR2 SFDVKD. This CDR3 region has 14 residues. Between the trimmed V and J ends, which lost 5 bases and 0 bases, there was a span of 9 bases. The CDR3 DNA is TGTGCCACCAGTGCACAAGACATGAACACTGAAGCTTTCTTT. Its protein is CATSAQDMNTEAFF.

The CDR3 nucleotides read TGTGCCAGCAGCGCTCCGGACAGGGGTTTTGGCTACACCTTC. As protein: CASSAPDRGFGYTF. This chain joins TRBV6-2 or TRBV6-3 and TRBJ1-2; the match to TRBD1 covers 9 bases. Germline V gene lookup returns CDR1 MNHEY and CDR2 SVGEGT. The junction had 9 bases not matched to a gene; V was cut back by 6 bases and J by 7 bases. The CDR3 extends over 14 amino acids.

The V and J genes are TRBV7-3 and TRBJ2-1; unclear D gene. The germline V gene encodes CDR1 SGHTA and CDR2 FQGTGA. V shed 5 bases and J shed 6 bases, with 20 bases lying between them. The CDR3 extends over 16 amino acids. The CDR3 sequence: CASSPRPVNPSNEQFF. CDR3 coding DNA: TGTGCCAGCAGCCCTAGGCCAGTAAATCCCTCCAATGAGCAGTTCTTC.

This chain links TRBV6-5 with TRBJ1-4; D is perhaps TRBD1 (6 bases). This CDR3 contains 14 residues. Trimming removed 6 bases at V and 7 bases at J, with 15 bases between. Germline values: CDR1 MNHEY, CDR2 SVGAGI. The CDR3 is CASSSDRRVEKLFF. For the CDR3, the DNA is TGTGCCAGCAGCTCCGACAGGAGAGTTGAAAAACTGTTTTTT.

This sequence joins TRBV5-5 and TRBJ1-2; maybe TRBD1 (6 bases). The germline V gene encodes CDR1 SGHKS and CDR2 YYEKEE (reference sequence). The V and J ends lost 0 bases and 3 bases respectively, with 12 bases between them. There are 15 residues in the CDR3. CDR3 protein: CASSLEGQRYYGYTF. The CDR3 nucleotides read TGTGCCAGCAGCTTGGAAGGACAGAGATACTATGGCTACACCTTC.

This clone was recorded once. V usage is TRBV5-1 and J usage is TRBJ1-2; 10 bases are shared with TRBD1. This CDR3 has 14 residues. V shed 0 bases and J 7 bases; nucleotides not matched to a gene: 3. Per the germline V gene, CDR1 is SGHRS and CDR2 is YFSETQ. CDR3 DNA sequence: TGCGCCAGCAGCTTGGCCGGGACAGGGGTTGGCTACACCTTC. Amino acids: CASSLAGTGVGYTF.

The chain couples TRBV6-5 to TRBJ1-2; D is undetermined. This CDR3 is built from 14 residues. CDR1 MNHEY and CDR2 SVGAGI come from the germline V gene. Trimming pared 0 bases from V and 4 bases from J, leaving 9 bases between. The CDR3 loop is CASSYSEGTYGYTF. The CDR3 DNA sequence: TGTGCCAGCAGTTACTCAGAGGGTACCTATGGCTACACCTTC.

The chain combines TRBV19 with TRBJ1-5; D remains ambiguous. Germline CDR1 is LNHDA and CDR2 is SQIVND (reference sequence). This CDR3 contains 16 residues. V was pared by 3 bases and J by 2 bases, with 14 bases between. The CDR3 nucleotides read TGTGCCAGTAGTATTCGCACCTCCGGGGGCAATCAGCCCCAGCATTTT. Its protein is CASSIRTSGGNQPQHF.

The rearrangement joins TRBV24-1 to TRBJ1-2; D not resolved. Germline CDR1 reads KGHDR; CDR2 reads SFDVKD. V was shortened by 5 bases and J by 0 bases, with 6 bases between the two germline ends. The CDR3 is made up of 13 amino acids. Written as DNA, the CDR3 is TGTGCCACCAGTGCCTACGCTAACTATGGCTACACCTTC. It codes for CATSAYANYGYTF.

This clone was detected only a few times. The rearrangement links TRBV2 to TRBJ2-7, with 11 bases matching TRBD2. V trimming: 7 bases; J trimming: 6 bases; junction bases outside the gene matches: 5. The CDR3 consists of 13 residues. Germline CDR1 SNHLY, CDR2 FYNNEI. Here the CDR3 reads CASNPGLAAEQYF. Here the CDR3 DNA reads TGTGCCAGCAATCCGGGACTAGCGGCCGAGCAGTACTTC.

This chain uses TRBV6-6 with TRBJ2-7; D is ambiguous. The CDR3 has 13 amino acids. Germline-derived CDR1 and CDR2 are MNHNY and SVGAGI (reference sequence). Trimming left V 2 bases short and J 2 bases short, with 7 bases between. In nucleotides, the CDR3 is TGTGCCAGCAGTTACGGGCAAACCTACGAGCAGTACTTC. Translating gives CASSYGQTYEQYF.